This TCR beta chain emerged from a study of CD8 T cells in ankylosing spondylitis. This CDR3 region has 16 residues. Germline lookup yields CDR1 SGHDT and CDR2 YYEEEE. V was shortened by 4 bases and J by 6 bases, with 23 bases between the two germline ends. Many counts were recorded for this clonotype. No antigen is known for it. Findings of the study overall: Disease-linked clones reportedly showed significant enrichment in matched ankylosing spondylitis synovial fluid. In peripheral blood, disease-linked CD8+ clones occurred at relatively low frequencies. What seemed typical of ankylosing spondylitis blood was a TCR beta motif built from several highly homologous variants.

As the method for making TCR beta libraries, quantitative 5'-RACE with molecular barcodes was used. One entry per CDR3 protein results from TCRdb running MiXCR on the 5' RACE reads. The table lists 250,000 or so distinct CDR3 sequences, about 20% of them singletons. This chain uses TRBV5-6 with TRBJ2-7; D assignment may be TRBD1 or TRBD2 (5 bases each). Sequenced sample: blood, either unsorted or a sorted T cell fraction (not recorded which). The clonotype originates from a male donor with ankylosing spondylitis or in good health (not recorded which). The chain's CDR3 is CASSPGTNLQRSEQYF. The CDR3 nucleotides are TGTGCCAGCAGCCCGGGGACGAATCTCCAACGGAGCGAGCAGTACTTC.